The source of this T cell receptor (beta chain) is a study of cytomegalovirus exposure and HLA in healthy donors (dated by TCRdb to 2015 to 2018). Notes on the research overall: An earlier analysis of approximately 640 of the donors reported approximately 270 Gb of sequence data and 120 million or so unique TCR beta sequences from about 179 million T cells. An early release that covered roughly 600 HLA-typed donors contained approximately 300 gigabases of sequencing data and tens of millions of unique TCR sequences. The genetic ancestry cluster associated with self-reported Caucasian donors included 81% of the approximately 430 genotyped donors. The aim of the study was to test whether cataloging public T cell receptors could identify signatures of past pathogen exposure. Using immunosequencing, the study profiled T cell repertoires from 666 subjects and related those repertoires to cytomegalovirus serostatus. In addition to the first cohort of roughly 700 subjects, a separate validation cohort of around 110 different subjects was used. To predict cytomegalovirus infection status, the study brought together high-throughput TCR immunosequencing, statistical association of individual TCRs with disease status, and machine learning. A later analysis re-analyzed previously published TCR beta repertoires from about 730 donors and added high-resolution HLA genotyping to study TCR occurrence patterns. In the later analysis, no new phenotypic data were used to find candidate immune exposures; instead, reliance was placed on TCR beta sequences and their occurrence across donors. In an earlier analysis of over 550 of the donors, high-throughput TCR beta sequencing was used to judge whether each TCR beta V gene segment behaved as functional or pseudogenic. Donor age, sex, ethnicity and CMV serostatus were compiled together with the repertoire data. In a later genetic analysis, genome-wide SNP genotypes for about three fifths of the 666 donors were used, and that subset was treated as a discovery cohort. Every repertoire in the discovery cohort had been generated on one and the same sequencing platform. Both class I and class II loci were covered by HLA typing, at four-digit resolution. Typing coverage differed by locus: A, B, C, DRB1 and DQB1 were typed in roughly 629-640 donors, DQA1 in about 560, DPA1 in around 580, and DPB1 in approximately 450. About 5 DR-DQ haplotypes were handled as single units for association and clustering, since linkage in the cohort was strong. Among about 400 genotyped donors of the cohort, an average of approximately 240,000 unique TCR beta nucleotide sequences was sequenced per donor, of which about 19% were non-productive. What the work shows at the level of the full study, not this receptor alone: Sequencing depth was assumed to be roughly uniform across donors in the presence/absence analyses, though that assumption may not hold. Most CMV-associated TCR beta chains appeared to be HLA-restricted in a later analysis, and the HLA associations seemed to be driven largely by CMV exposure. HLA typing was unavailable for some donors at each locus, so association tests used only the typed subset. The sequencing pipeline was judged likely to have produced a cluster of highly shared sequence variants as a technical artifact. Compared with the roughly 600-donor mean, donors in an Asian-associated ancestry cluster had fewer N-insertions in productive TCRs, according to a later genetic analysis. A further reported finding was that TCR beta sequences accurately predicted the HLA-A and HLA-B alleles for most subjects in the first cohort. The cohort was sequenced for TCR beta chains only, and without alpha or paired-chain data the features that could be detected were limited. Across donors, most TCR sequences were observed very rarely, whereas some public TCRs were present in many individuals. A few of the identified cytomegalovirus-associated TCR beta chains were confirmed in vitro to be specific for cytomegalovirus antigens. Cytomegalovirus status was reported to be diagnosed by the classifier with high specificity and sensitivity in both the original and validation cohorts. An earlier analysis of approximately 500 of the donors showed that most TCR beta V segments appeared in productive rearrangements either about 90% or about 30% of the time, which broadly matched IMGT annotations. A later analysis found that HLA-associated TCR beta chains were more clonally expanded and had lower generation probabilities than equally common non-associated chains. A later analysis associated about 18,000 TCR beta sequences with specific HLA alleles at a false discovery rate of 0.05. Correlated functional status among segregating V segments might reflect linkage disequilibrium, but an unknown experimental factor could not be ruled out. In the study, approximately 160 TCR beta chains were listed as associated with cytomegalovirus. In a later analysis, several top co-occurrence clusters were reported to appear linked to parvovirus B19, influenza, CMV and Epstein-Barr virus. In a later genetic analysis, a missense DCLRE1C variant was associated with V-gene and J-gene trimming of TCR beta chains, and the association was replicated in an independent cohort. Immune exposure information for the cohort was limited to CMV serostatus. Assigning TCR associations to individual alleles was difficult when HLA alleles, especially DR and DQ, strongly co-occurred. The authors suggested that the approach could potentially be extended to other disease states and immunological phenotypes. The earlier analysis of about 600 of the donors excluded 15 to 20 rarely observed V segments, including chromosome 9 orphons, because counts were too low. In a later analysis, the rate of TCR association differed among HLA loci, with DRB1 alleles having the most associated TCRs and HLA-C alleles having the fewest.

The cohort was made up of about 670 healthy bone marrow donors. Cohort members were all nominally healthy when sampled, although unrecorded immune exposures were likely present. The donor was CMV seronegative and was included in the group of about 350 seronegative cohort members. A peripheral blood sample was provided by each donor, and peripheral blood mononuclear cells were used for TCR beta sequencing. Genomic DNA was extracted from the blood cell samples with the Qiagen DNeasy Blood Extraction Kit. The library was generated by the immunoSEQ multiplex PCR assay. For the multiplex PCR, a mixture combining 60 forward primers for TCR Vbeta segments and 13 reverse primers for TCR Jbeta segments was used. A multiplex PCR assay on genomic DNA amplified the CDR3 region of rearranged TCR beta genes. Amplified TCR beta libraries were sequenced as 87-base-pair reads on the Illumina HiSeq System. In the authors' own workflow: Across the 670 or so repertoires, a later analysis counted about 81 million unique TCR beta chains, around 11 million of which were shared by at least two donors. To remove PCR and sequencing errors, raw reads were error-corrected and collapsed into unique sequences using a nearest-neighbor algorithm that merged closely related sequences. V, D and J gene segments were assigned by aligning CDR3 sequences to IMGT reference sequences. Each retained sequence needed at least a six-nucleotide match to both a V gene segment and a J gene segment. Rearrangements were called productive when the CDR3 lacked stop codons and stayed in frame with V and J; all others were non-productive. Following IMGT convention, CDR3 was defined as the stretch from the second conserved V-encoded cysteine up to the conserved J-encoded phenylalanine. The earlier analysis of about 640 of the donors excluded any sequence lacking an unambiguous match to a single V gene segment. In an earlier analysis of some 590 of the donors, a V segment was called functional when productive rearrangements were above 56.7%, and segregating when the standard deviation between donors exceeded 5%. A statistical classification framework was developed to diagnose cytomegalovirus status using the catalog of TCR beta chain sequences. In a later analysis, V and J genes were assigned by comparing TCR nucleotide sequences against IMGT/GENE-DB human TR gene sequences. In a later analysis, CDR3 sequences and most-parsimonious VDJ recombination scenarios were assigned using the TCRdist pipeline. In a later analysis, every TCR beta chain was defined by the combination of its CDR3 amino acid sequence and its V-gene family, and reads without a unique V-gene family were dropped. In a later analysis, 450 to 600 highly shared, low-generation-probability nucleotide sequences were removed to address suspected cross-contamination and a sequencing artifact. In a later analysis, a clonal expansion index for each public chain was calculated from normalized within-repertoire ranks of inferred template counts. A later analysis computed generation probabilities with a VDJ recombination model fitted to out-of-frame rearrangements, and checked the results against IGoR. A later analysis scored TCR-TCR, TCR-HLA and TCR-CMV co-occurrence with hypergeometric tests, applying a repertoire-size bias correction to TCR pairs. A later analysis estimated false discovery rates by permuting HLA or CMV assignments 20 times. A later analysis grouped co-occurring TCRs with DBSCAN, adding TCRdist sequence similarity when clustering within HLA-allele-positive subsets. Co-occurrence clustering excluded repertoires with fewer than 30,000 or more than 120,000 public chains, plus five with anomalous nucleotide sharing. The source is immuneACCESS, and TCRdb retained only in-frame sequences with V and J called. Part of the clones is not carried over; for the studies checked, unresolved V genes explain less than half of this, and the remainder is unexplained. Clone size and the V and J calls come from that table; the DNA yielded D and trimming. The sample has under 95,000 clones on record, 60% to 85% of them singletons. Together, the top ten hold approximately 1% of the sample.

With regard to this clone: This receptor's antigen is unknown. Qualities for individual bases were not recorded, and no much larger clone is one base off.

Sequenced input: PBMCs. The clonotype comes from a male donor in good health and CMV-seronegative.

For the CDR3, the sequence is CASSLGAVYEQYF. The bases are TGTGCCAGCAGTTTGGGGGCAGTCTACGAGCAGTACTTC. Recombination joined TRBV28 with TRBJ2-7; the D region possibly corresponds to TRBD1 (6 bases align). The CDR3 starts with the cysteine, ends with the phenylalanine, and has 13 residues. Only the CDR3 portion is preserved as DNA: 39 bases, with reading frame beginning at the first base. V is pared back by 3 bases and J by 3 bases, with 9 bases lying between the germline termini. CDR1 and CDR2 are drawn from the germline V gene: MDHEN, SYDVKM.